These 15 T cell receptor beta chains were all obtained from the same sample, sequenced in a study of molecular identifiers for immune sequencing clone quantification (dated by TCRdb to the late 2010s). Libraries were constructed by PCR. The run used an Illumina HiSeq 4000. TCRdb applied fastp at Q25 and MiXCR to the public reads, then kept only in-frame beta chains. All rows with the same CDR3 protein become a single entry with the most common DNA and genes. For this sample there are roughly 320,000 distinct CDR3 sequences; 20% to 25% appear just once. The ten biggest clones cover roughly 0.86% of the sample. The sequencing sample was made of naive CD8+ T cells from blood, with Jurkat cell RNA spiked in. Explained via the paper, the cell subset or site label denotes: FACS-sorted CD8+CD4-CCR7+CD45RA+ naive T cells. The source of these receptors is a human donor in good health. Some libraries in this study had Jurkat cell RNA spiked in.

This clonotype has ten or more counts. The rearrangement uses TRBV2 and TRBJ1-3; possibly TRBD1 for D (6 bases). V dropped 3 bases and J dropped 0 bases, with 12 bases sitting between them. This CDR3 has 16 residues. Germline CDR1 is SNHLY and CDR2 is FYNNEI. The CDR3, as DNA: TGTGCCAGCAGTGAGTGGACAGAGAGCTCTGGAAACACCATATATTTT. This translates into CASSEWTESSGNTIYF. Variable domain in full (rest from reference TRBV2 and TRBJ1-3): EPEVTQTPSHQVTQMGQEVILRCVPISNHLYFYWYRQILGQKVEFLVSFYNNEISEKSEIFDDQFSVERPDGSNFTLKIRSTKLEDSAMYFCASSEWTESSGNTIYFGEGSWLTVV.

This clonotype was seen many times. J is TRBJ1-1 and V is TRBV30, with no clear D. The CDR3 is made up of 12 amino acids. V was pared by 2 bases and J by 1 base, with 5 bases between. Germline V gene sequence: CDR1 GTSNPN, CDR2 SVGIG (reference sequence). The CDR3 bases are TGTGCCTGGAGTCCCCGGAACACTGAAGCTTTCTTT. It codes for CAWSPRNTEAFF.

This clonotype was detected many times. V is TRBV5-4 and J is TRBJ2-5; 10 nucleotides match TRBD2. Germline CDR1 is SGHNT and CDR2 is YYREEE (reference sequence). This CDR3 is 14 amino acids long. With 4 bases clipped from V and 3 bases from J, the junction kept 3 bases outside the gene matches. This chain's CDR3 is CASSEGLAEETQYF. The CDR3, as DNA: TGTGCCAGCAGCGAAGGACTAGCGGAAGAGACCCAGTACTTC.

The rearrangement links TRBV20-1 to TRBJ2-5; TRBD2 might be the D (6 bases). The CDR3 spans 14 residues. V was pared by 6 bases and J by 9 bases, with 23 bases between. Germline-derived CDR1 and CDR2 are DFQATT and SNEGSKA (reference sequence). The CDR3 protein is CSATSQDTWEAQYF. The CDR3 DNA follows: TGCAGTGCCACCTCTCAGGATACGTGGGAGGCCCAGTACTTC.

Only a few counts were recorded for this clonotype. The V call is TRBV4-2, the J call TRBJ2-7; D is possibly TRBD1 or TRBD2 (6 bases each). V dropped 3 bases and J dropped 3 bases, with 21 bases sitting between them. The length of the CDR3 is 17 residues. CDR1 is LGHNA, CDR2 YNFKEQ, per germline. The CDR3 is CASSQVGAAGTYYEQYF. The DNA for the CDR3 is TGTGCCAGCAGCCAGGTGGGGGCGGCGGGGACTTACTACGAGCAGTACTTC.

This clonotype was recorded many times. The J gene is TRBJ2-2, the V gene TRBV9, with 10 bases that match TRBD2. V shed 3 bases, J shed 5 bases, and the junction held 4 bases outside the gene matches. The CDR3 spans 15 residues. Germline values: CDR1 SGDLS, CDR2 YYNGEE. This chain's CDR3 is CASSAGTSDTGELFF. CDR3 nucleotides: TGTGCCAGCAGCGCGGGGACTAGCGATACCGGGGAGCTGTTTTTT.

This clonotype was detected many times. This rearrangement joins TRBV12-3 or TRBV12-4 to TRBJ2-3; 11 nucleotides match TRBD2. Losses at the gene ends were 5 bases for V and 6 bases for J; bases not matched to a gene: 7. The CDR3 has 15 residues. CDR3 nucleotides: TGTGCCAGCAGTCCCTCACTAGCGGGAGTGGATACGCAGTATTTT. Translating it yields CASSPSLAGVDTQYF.

This clonotype was counted at least ten times. The rearrangement joins TRBV30 to TRBJ2-2; D is uncertain. CDR1 and CDR2 (germline): GTSNPN, SVGIG (reference sequence). V was clipped by 3 bases and J by 4 bases, with 3 bases between them. The CDR3 is 11 residues long. The CDR3 is CAWSLTGELFF. As DNA, the CDR3 is TGTGCCTGGAGCCTCACCGGGGAGCTGTTTTTT.

A few counts support this clonotype. The V gene is TRBV9, the J gene TRBJ1-2, with D maybe TRBD1 (5 bases). In germline, CDR1 is SGDLS, CDR2 YYNGEE. V was shortened by 0 bases and J by 0 bases, with 9 bases between the two germline ends. The CDR3 is made up of 15 amino acids. The DNA for the CDR3 is TGTGCCAGCAGCGTAGGGACACATCCTAACTATGGCTACACCTTC. Its translation is CASSVGTHPNYGYTF.

At least ten counts were recorded for this clonotype. In DNA form, the CDR3 reads TGCAGTGCTAGGGACCTGGGAGTTGTCTCCTACGAGCAGTACTTC. Protein product: CSARDLGVVSYEQYF. J is TRBJ2-7 and V is TRBV20-1; D is perhaps TRBD2 (5 bases). The CDR3 length is 15 residues. CDR1 DFQATT and CDR2 SNEGSKA come from the germline V gene (reference sequence). The V end lost 3 bases, the J end lost 0 bases, and 15 bases lay between the germline ends.

Concerning this clonotype: This may be a read error: a much more frequent sequence differs by one nucleotide. The chain carries TRBV2 and TRBJ2-1; 9 bases map to TRBD2. Germline V gene lookup returns CDR1 SNHLY and CDR2 FYNNEI. The CDR3 sequence is 17 residues long. After removal of 6 bases from V and 4 bases from J, the junction contained 13 bases not matched to a gene. CDR3 sequence reads: CASRGISGGTGYNEQFF. The CDR3 coding sequence is TGTGCCAGCAGGGGGATTAGCGGGGGCACGGGGTACAATGAGCAGTTCTTC.

In the case of this clonotype: With a much larger clone just one base away, this may be a read error. This chain connects TRBV30 to TRBJ1-1; D possibly corresponds to TRBD1 (5 bases). This CDR3 contains 12 residues. Germline-derived CDR1 and CDR2 are GTSNPN and SVGIG (reference sequence). The CDR3 reads CAFGRANTEALF. Here the CDR3 DNA reads TGTGCCTTCGGCAGGGCTAACACTGAAGCTCTCTTT.

About this clonotype itself: A much larger clone differs by one base, so this may be a read error. The V call is TRBV12-3 or TRBV12-4, the J call TRBJ1-5; the D is unclear. The length of the CDR3 is 15 residues. CDR3 in amino acids: CACSLRPDHNQPQHF. The CDR3 DNA reads as TGTGCCTGCAGTTTACGGCCAGATCACAATCAGCCCCAGCATTTT.

This clonotype was picked up many times. This rearrangement joins TRBV13 to TRBJ2-3; D gene uncertain. CDR1 PRHDT and CDR2 FYEKMQ come from the germline V gene (reference sequence). Trimming took 6 bases from V and 0 from J, leaving 4 bases between them. CDR3 length equals 12 residues. The CDR3, as DNA: TGTGCCAGCAGGATGAGCACAGATACGCAGTATTTT. Translated: CASRMSTDTQYF.

Notes on this clonotype: A read error is possible here, since a much larger clone lies one base away. The chain has TRBV11-2 and TRBJ2-7, with D unresolved. CDR3 length: 13 residues. CDR1 is SGHAT and CDR2 is FQNNGV in the germline V gene. CDR3 coding DNA: TGTGCCATCAAGGTACCGGGTCACTACAAGCAGTACTTC. Translating gives CAIKVPGHYKQYF.